These 31 T cell receptor beta chains share one sample of origin, sequenced in a study of blood T cell repertoires in COVID-19. Here immunoSEQ multiplex PCR was the method, and the copy in TCRdb shows in-frame clones only, minus some. The sample has around 110,000 clones, approximately 82% seen once. Specimen: peripheral blood. These TCRs come from a man in his thirties or forties with acute or convalescent COVID-19.

CDR3 sequence reads: CASTRAGWRYEQYF. In nucleotides, the CDR3 is TGCGCCAGCACTCGCGCAGGGTGGAGATACGAGCAGTACTTC. This chain connects TRBV23-1 to TRBJ2-7; maybe TRBD1 (5 bases). TRBV23-1 is sorted into the ORF group, with uncertain function. The germline V and J ends were trimmed by 7 bases and 4 bases, with 17 bases remaining between them. This CDR3 spans 14 amino acids.

This chain uses TRBV20-1 with TRBJ2-1, with TRBD2 matching 7 bases. The trim removed 3 bases at V and 10 bases at J, leaving 9 bases unmatched. The CDR3 spans 13 residues. The germline CDR1 and CDR2 sequences are DFQATT and SNEGSKA (reference sequence). CDR3 amino acids: CSASFRGGLEQFF. In nucleotides, the CDR3 is TGCAGTGCTAGTTTTCGCGGGGGTTTAGAGCAGTTCTTC.

The chain has TRBV25-1 and TRBJ2-1, with D perhaps TRBD2 (6 bases). Germline loops: CDR1 MGHDK, CDR2 SYGVNS. The CDR3 contains 15 residues. V lost 4 bases, J lost 4 bases, and 14 bases lay in between. The CDR3 sequence: CASSVSGRKYNEQFF. CDR3 DNA sequence: TGTGCCAGCAGTGTAAGCGGGCGGAAATACAATGAGCAGTTCTTC.

The rearrangement uses TRBV18 and TRBJ2-3, with a possible D match to TRBD1 (5 bases). The CDR3 loop spans 14 amino acids. Trimming cost V 3 bases and J 7 bases, with 14 bases left between them. Germline CDR1 reads KGHSH; CDR2 reads LQKENI. CDR3 protein: CASSPQGGFNTQYF. The CDR3 nucleotides are TGTGCCAGCTCACCGCAGGGCGGTTTTAATACGCAGTATTTT.

The rearrangement joins TRBV4-1 to TRBJ2-3; TRBD1 aligns across 9 bases. The CDR3 length is 14 residues. With 3 bases clipped from V and 4 bases from J, the junction kept 2 bases outside the gene matches. Germline V gives CDR1 MGHRA, CDR2 YSYEKL. The CDR3 reads CASSQWTGADTQYF. The CDR3 coding sequence is TGCGCCAGCAGCCAGTGGACAGGGGCAGATACGCAGTATTTT.

The rearrangement uses TRBV5-5 and TRBJ1-2, with a possible D match to TRBD1 (6 bases). V shed 4 bases and J shed 2 bases, with 15 bases lying between them. The CDR3 is made up of 15 amino acids. In germline, CDR1 is SGHKS, CDR2 YYEKEE (reference sequence). The CDR3, as DNA: TGTGCCAGCAGCCTAGAGGACAGCTTCAACTATGGCTACACCTTC. This translates into CASSLEDSFNYGYTF.

This clone came up a few times. V and J are TRBV29-1 and TRBJ1-2; 7 nucleotides match TRBD1. Germline V lookup: CDR1 SQVTM, CDR2 ANQGSEA. Trimming took 7 bases from V and 8 from J; bases not matched to a gene: 7. The CDR3 runs to 11 residues. The CDR3 nucleotides read TGCAGCGCGGCAGGGGGTAGGGGCTACACCTTC. It is translated as CSAAGGRGYTF.

V is TRBV7-9 and J is TRBJ1-2, with 7 bases matching TRBD1. Germline trimming cut 4 bases from V and 8 bases from J; bases unmatched to any gene: 4. The V gene's germline CDR1 is SEHNR and CDR2 FQNEAQ (reference sequence). The CDR3 consists of 12 residues. In DNA, the CDR3 is TGTGCCAGCAGCTCTACAGGGGAGGGCTACACCTTC. Amino acids: CASSSTGEGYTF.

The chain has TRBV5-1 and TRBJ2-2, with no clear D. CDR1 and CDR2 (germline): SGHRS, YFSETQ. CDR3 length: 13 amino acids. The V end lost 4 bases, the J end lost 0 bases, and 4 bases lay between the germline ends. This chain's CDR3 is CASSPSNTGELFF. DNA for the CDR3: TGCGCCAGCAGCCCCTCGAACACCGGGGAGCTGTTTTTT.

The chain recombines TRBV9 with TRBJ2-1, with 8 bases matching TRBD2. The CDR3 contains 16 residues. The V gene's germline CDR1 is SGDLS and CDR2 YYNGEE. The J segment lost 4 bases and the V segment lost 0 bases, leaving 6 bases of the junction unmatched. The CDR3 region is CASSVAWRGAYNEQFF. For the CDR3, the DNA is TGTGCCAGCAGCGTAGCGTGGCGGGGGGCGTACAATGAGCAGTTCTTC. Filled out from reference TRBV9 and TRBJ2-1, the complete variable domain reads DSGVTQTPKHLITATGQRVTLRCSPRSGDLSVYWYQQSLDQGLQFLIQYYNGEERAKGNILERFSAQQFPDLHSELNLSSLELGDSALYFCASSVAWRGAYNEQFFGPGTRLTVL.

The V gene is TRBV27, the J gene TRBJ1-2; D is unclear. Looked up from germline, CDR1 is MNHEY and CDR2 is SMNVEV (reference sequence). The CDR3 has 13 residues. Trimming removed 2 bases from V and 0 bases from J, with 4 bases in between. This CDR3 reads CASSLSSNYGYTF. The CDR3 DNA follows: TGTGCCAGCAGTTTAAGCTCTAACTATGGCTACACCTTC.

The chain carries TRBV5-6 and TRBJ2-1; TRBD2 agrees at 9 bases. CDR3 length: 17 amino acids. With V trimmed by 3 bases and J by 7 bases, 14 bases remained unmatched. The germline gives CDR1 SGHDT, CDR2 YYEEEE. CDR3 nucleotides: TGTGCCAGCAGCTCCCCGGGACTAGCCGTCTGGTGGAATGAGCAGTTCTTC. It specifies CASSSPGLAVWWNEQFF.

The chain has TRBV29-1 and TRBJ1-1; the D gene is possibly TRBD1 (6 bases). The germline gives CDR1 SQVTM, CDR2 ANQGSEA. Trimming took 0 bases from V and 1 from J, leaving 9 bases between them. CDR3 size: 14 residues. In DNA, the CDR3 is TGCAGCGTTGAAGAGGCAGGGGCGAACACTGAAGCTTTCTTT. Protein: CSVEEAGANTEAFF.

V is TRBV9 and J is TRBJ2-2; maybe TRBD1 (5 bases). Germline V CDR1 and CDR2: SGDLS, YYNGEE. The CDR3 totals 15 residues. Between the trimmed V and J ends, which lost 3 bases and 2 bases, there was a span of 11 bases. The CDR3: CASSAVDSNTGELFF. CDR3 nucleotides: TGTGCCAGCAGCGCCGTTGACAGTAACACCGGGGAGCTGTTTTTT.

The chain recombines TRBV27 with TRBJ2-3, with a weak D call TRBD2 (6 bases). CDR1 and CDR2 from the germline V gene are MNHEY and SMNVEV (reference sequence). The CDR3 loop spans 14 amino acids. V was trimmed by 8 bases and J by 0 bases, leaving 12 bases between them. The DNA of the CDR3 is TGTGCCAGCGCGGCGGGACTTAGCACAGATACGCAGTATTTT. It specifies CASAAGLSTDTQYF.

This clone has just one count. V usage is TRBV5-1 and J usage is TRBJ1-2, with D unresolved. CDR1 SGHRS and CDR2 YFSETQ come from the germline V gene. Deletions cut 0 bases from V and 4 bases from J, with 7 bases between. This CDR3 comprises 13 residues. CDR3 coding DNA: TGCGCCAGCAGCTTGGGCGGTGCCTATGGCTACACCTTC. It translates to CASSLGGAYGYTF.

The chain couples TRBV4-3 to TRBJ2-1, with D tentatively TRBD2 (5 bases). Germline-derived CDR1 and CDR2 are LGHNA and YSLEER. The ends were cut back, 3 bases at V and 8 bases at J, with 17 bases in the middle. The CDR3 has 15 residues. The CDR3 sequence is CASSQSPSRVDEQFF. CDR3 DNA: TGCGCCAGCAGCCAGTCCCCCTCGCGGGTCGATGAGCAGTTCTTC.

This chain uses TRBV4-1 with TRBJ2-3; the match to TRBD2 covers 12 bases. The J segment lost 5 bases and the V segment lost 4 bases, leaving 4 bases of the junction unmatched. This CDR3 is built from 15 residues. Per the germline V gene, CDR1 is MGHRA and CDR2 is YSYEKL. The CDR3 loop is CASSRRLAGVDTQYF. The CDR3 region has the DNA TGCGCCAGCAGCCGTCGACTAGCGGGAGTAGATACGCAGTATTTT.

The chain combines TRBV7-8 with TRBJ1-5; no firm D call. This CDR3 region has 15 residues. V shed 1 base and J shed 0 bases, with 7 bases lying between them. The germline V gene encodes CDR1 SGHVS and CDR2 FQNEAQ. The CDR3 DNA is TGTGCCAGCAGCTTAGATTCAGTTAGCAATCAGCCCCAGCATTTT. As protein: CASSLDSVSNQPQHF.

This rearrangement joins TRBV6-5 to TRBJ1-2; a possible D gene is TRBD1 (5 bases). CDR1 and CDR2 from the germline V gene are MNHEY and SVGAGI. The V end was cut by 0 bases, the J end by 7 bases, with 12 bases between. This CDR3 is built from 14 residues. CDR3 protein: CASSYSAGITGYTF. The CDR3 DNA sequence: TGTGCCAGCAGTTACTCGGCAGGGATCACTGGCTACACCTTC.

CDR3 nucleotide sequence: TGTGCCAGTAGTATATCCCTCAGAAACTATGGCTACACCTTC. Translating gives CASSISLRNYGYTF. V and J are TRBV19 and TRBJ1-2; D not certain. The CDR3 length is 14 residues. The germline V gene has CDR1 LNHDA and CDR2 SQIVND (reference sequence). V was shortened by 2 bases and J by 2 bases, with 9 bases between the two germline ends.

This rearrangement joins TRBV29-1 to TRBJ1-2; tentatively, D is TRBD1 (6 bases). Trimming cost V 2 bases and J 8 bases, with 21 bases left between them. CDR1 is SQVTM, CDR2 ANQGSEA, per germline. The CDR3 extends over 15 amino acids. The CDR3, as DNA: TGCAGCGTTGAAATTCCCGAGGGGGGGTCGGGCGGCTACACCTTC. Protein: CSVEIPEGGSGGYTF.

This clone has just one count. The chain joins TRBV10-3 to TRBJ1-6; 11 nucleotides align to TRBD1. Looked up from germline, CDR1 is ENHRY and CDR2 is SYGVKD. Trimming took 11 bases from V and 9 from J; bases not matched to a gene: 6. The length of the CDR3 is 13 residues. CDR3 sequence: CAATGTGGSPLHF. The CDR3 DNA sequence: TGTGCCGCGACCGGGACAGGGGGTTCACCCCTCCACTTT.

The chain employs TRBV7-2 and TRBJ2-2; 10 nucleotides align to TRBD2. The germline V gene has CDR1 SGHTA and CDR2 FQGNSA. The CDR3 contains 15 residues. With V trimmed by 4 bases and J by 7 bases, 6 bases remained unmatched. CDR3 loop: CASSSSGLAIGELFF. CDR3 nucleotide sequence: TGTGCCAGCAGCTCCTCGGGACTAGCGATCGGGGAGCTGTTTTTT.

The gene calls are TRBV7-9 and TRBJ2-3; D gene uncertain. The CDR3 sequence is 16 residues long. CDR1 and CDR2 from the germline V gene are SEHNR and FQNEAQ (reference sequence). The V end lost 5 bases, the J end lost 1 base, and 16 bases lay between the germline ends. The CDR3, as DNA: TGTGCCAGCAGCCCGCATGGTAGCCTCCGCACAGATACGCAGTATTTT. This encodes CASSPHGSLRTDTQYF.

V and J are TRBV30 and TRBJ1-1; the match to TRBD1 covers 10 bases. The CDR3 runs to 15 residues. V lost 7 bases to trimming and J lost 0 bases; unmatched junction nucleotides: 8. Germline values: CDR1 GTSNPN, CDR2 SVGIG (reference sequence). CDR3 in amino acids: CASWDRGYLNTEAFF. DNA for the CDR3: TGTGCCTCCTGGGACAGGGGCTACCTGAACACTGAAGCTTTCTTT.

The V and J genes are TRBV29-1 and TRBJ1-1; tentative D call: TRBD1 (6 bases). The CDR3 sequence is 11 residues long. The V end was cut by 6 bases, the J end by 3 bases, with 8 bases between. Germline-derived CDR1 and CDR2 are SQVTM and ANQGSEA. The CDR3 loop is CSVGQYTEAFF. The CDR3 bases are TGCAGCGTAGGACAGTACACTGAAGCTTTCTTT. The whole variable domain, filled in from reference TRBV29-1 and TRBJ1-1, reads SAVISQKPSRDICQRGTSLTIQCQVDSQVTMMFWYRQQPGQSLTLIATANQGSEATYESGFVIDKFPISRPNLTFSTLTVSNMSPEDSSIYLCSVGQYTEAFFGQGTRLTVV.

The chain is built from TRBV6-5 and TRBJ1-1; a weak D match, TRBD1 (5 bases). Germline values: CDR1 MNHEY, CDR2 SVGAGI. V shed 2 bases and J shed 3 bases, with 10 bases lying between them. The CDR3 has 14 amino acids. CDR3 sequence: CASSYVQGDTEAFF. CDR3 nucleotides: TGTGCCAGCAGTTACGTCCAAGGGGACACTGAAGCTTTCTTT.

The rearrangement joins TRBV7-2 to TRBJ1-6; 7 bases map to TRBD1. The germline gives CDR1 SGHTA, CDR2 FQGNSA. The junction had 9 bases not matched to a gene; V was cut back by 4 bases and J by 6 bases. The CDR3 runs 16 residues. CDR3 in amino acids: CASSSRRQGGNSPLHF. The CDR3, as DNA: TGTGCCAGCAGCTCCCGAAGGCAGGGGGGTAATTCACCCCTCCACTTT. Full variable domain (rest looked up from reference TRBV7-2 and TRBJ1-6): GAGVSQSPSNKVTEKGKDVELRCDPISGHTALYWYRQSLGQGLEFLIYFQGNSAPDKSGLPSDRFSAERTGGSVSTLTIQRTQQEDSAVYLCASSSRRQGGNSPLHFGNGTRLTVT.

The rearrangement links TRBV10-3 to TRBJ2-7; 9 nucleotides line up with TRBD1. CDR3 size: 14 residues. CDR1 and CDR2 from the germline V gene are ENHRY and SYGVKD. The V and J ends lost 6 bases and 5 bases, in that order; junction bases with no gene match: 8. CDR3 sequence (DNA): TGTGCCATCAGAGATCCGGGACAGGGTAACGAGCAGTACTTC. Amino acid sequence: CAIRDPGQGNEQYF.

The chain couples TRBV5-8 to TRBJ1-2, with D unresolved. Trimming took off 1 base at V and 7 bases at J, with 14 bases between the two ends. The CDR3 loop spans 14 amino acids. Germline-derived CDR1 and CDR2 are SGHTS and YDEGEE. CDR3 amino acids: CASSLSVRRSGYTF. The CDR3 DNA reads TGTGCCAGCAGCTTGTCAGTCAGAAGGAGTGGCTACACCTTC.